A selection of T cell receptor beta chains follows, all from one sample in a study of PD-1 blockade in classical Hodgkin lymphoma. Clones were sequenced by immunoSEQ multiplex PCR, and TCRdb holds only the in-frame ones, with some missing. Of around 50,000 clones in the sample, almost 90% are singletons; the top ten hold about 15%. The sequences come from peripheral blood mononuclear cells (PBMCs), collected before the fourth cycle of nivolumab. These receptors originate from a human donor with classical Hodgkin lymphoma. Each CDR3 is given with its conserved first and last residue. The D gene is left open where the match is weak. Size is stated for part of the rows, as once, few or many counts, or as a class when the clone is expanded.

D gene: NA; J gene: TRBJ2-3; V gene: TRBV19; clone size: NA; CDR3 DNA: TGTGCCAGTAGTCCAAATCTAGTGCCCTCTAGCACAGATACGCAGTATTTT; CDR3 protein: CASSPNLVPSSTDTQYF
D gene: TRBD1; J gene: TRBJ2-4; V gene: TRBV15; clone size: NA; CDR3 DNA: TGTGCCACCAGCAGTCGGCAGGGGGAAAACATTCAGTACTTC; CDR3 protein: CATSSRQGENIQYF
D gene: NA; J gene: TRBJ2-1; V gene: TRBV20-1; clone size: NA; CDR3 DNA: TGCAGTGCCGGGGTGGGTGAGCAGTTCTTC; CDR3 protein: CSAGVGEQFF
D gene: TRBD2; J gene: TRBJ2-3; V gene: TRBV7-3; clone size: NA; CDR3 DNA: TGTGCCAGCAGCTTTACCCCGCTAGCGGGAGGACGGACAGATACGCAGTATTTT; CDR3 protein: CASSFTPLAGGRTDTQYF
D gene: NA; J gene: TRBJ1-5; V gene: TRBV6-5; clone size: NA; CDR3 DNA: TGTGCCAGCAGCCTTGGTAGAAGTCAGCCCCAGCATTTT; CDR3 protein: CASSLGRSQPQHF
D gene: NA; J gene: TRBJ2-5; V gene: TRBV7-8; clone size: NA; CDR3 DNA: TGTGCCAGCAGCCCTGGATTTCTAGACTCAATCACCCAGTACTTC; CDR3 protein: CASSPGFLDSITQYF
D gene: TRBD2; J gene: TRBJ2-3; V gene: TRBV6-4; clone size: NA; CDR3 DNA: TGTGCCAGCAGTGTACTAGCGGGAGGGAGCACAGATACGCAGTATTTT; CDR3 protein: CASSVLAGGSTDTQYF
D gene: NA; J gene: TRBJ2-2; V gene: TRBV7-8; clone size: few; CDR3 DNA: TGTGCCAGCAGCTTGGGGTCAGGGCTCACCGGGGAGCTGTTTTTT; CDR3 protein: CASSLGSGLTGELFF
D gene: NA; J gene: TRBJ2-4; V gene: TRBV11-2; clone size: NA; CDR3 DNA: TGTGCCAGCAGTTCCCTGATACTCTATACGGGACCCAAAAACATTCAGTACTTC; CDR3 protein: CASSSLILYTGPKNIQYF
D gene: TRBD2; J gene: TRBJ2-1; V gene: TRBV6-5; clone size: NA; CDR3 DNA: TGTGCCAGCTCTGCAGCGGGGGTAATGAGGCAGTTCTTC; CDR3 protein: CASSAAGVMRQFF
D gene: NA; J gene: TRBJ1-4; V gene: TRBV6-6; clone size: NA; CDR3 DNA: TGTGCCAGCAGTTACAGGCGAGGGACTAATGAAAAACTGTTTTTT; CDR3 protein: CASSYRRGTNEKLFF
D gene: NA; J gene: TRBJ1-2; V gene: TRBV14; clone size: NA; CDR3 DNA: TGTGCCAGCAGCCAAACAGGGTATGGCTACACCTTC; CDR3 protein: CASSQTGYGYTF
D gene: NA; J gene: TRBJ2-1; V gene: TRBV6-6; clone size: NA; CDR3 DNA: TGTGCCAGCAGTTACCTCCCCAGTATTGAGCAGTTCTTC; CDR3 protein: CASSYLPSIEQFF
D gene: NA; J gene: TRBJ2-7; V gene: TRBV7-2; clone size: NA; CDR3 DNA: TGTGCCAGCAGCTTACTAAGTAGACGCTACGAGCAGTACTTC; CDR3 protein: CASSLLSRRYEQYF
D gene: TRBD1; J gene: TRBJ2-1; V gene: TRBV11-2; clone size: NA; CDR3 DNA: TGTGCCAGCAGCTTAGTCTTGAGGCAGGGGGCCGGTAATGAGCAGTTCTTC; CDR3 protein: CASSLVLRQGAGNEQFF
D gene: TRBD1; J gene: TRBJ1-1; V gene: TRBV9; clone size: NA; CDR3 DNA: TGTGCCAGCAGCGAGTGGTCTCGCGGGACAGGGAATAGATGGCCTGAAGCTTTCTTT; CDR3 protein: CASSEWSRGTGNRWPEAFF
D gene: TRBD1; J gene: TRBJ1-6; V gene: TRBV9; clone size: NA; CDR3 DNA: TGTGCCAGCAGCGAAAGACACTTGACAGGGGTAAATTCACCCCTCCACTTT; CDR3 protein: CASSERHLTGVNSPLHF
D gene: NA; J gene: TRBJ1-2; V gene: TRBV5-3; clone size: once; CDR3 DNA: TGTGCCAGAAGCTTCGGGGAGTTTAACTATGGCTACACCTTC; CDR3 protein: CARSFGEFNYGYTF
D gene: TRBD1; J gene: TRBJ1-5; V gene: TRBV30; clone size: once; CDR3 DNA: TGTGCCTGGAGCCTTCCGGGACAGGGCCCCGGGGGCAATCAGCCCCAGCATTTT; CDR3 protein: CAWSLPGQGPGGNQPQHF
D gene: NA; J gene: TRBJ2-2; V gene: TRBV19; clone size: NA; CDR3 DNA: TGTGCCAGTAGTATAGATGGGCGAGGCACCGGGGAGCTGTTTTTT; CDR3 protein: CASSIDGRGTGELFF
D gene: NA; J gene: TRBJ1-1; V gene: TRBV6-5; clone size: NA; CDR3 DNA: TGTGCCAGCAGACTTCTCGCCGGGAACACTGAAGCTTTCTTT; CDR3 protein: CASRLLAGNTEAFF
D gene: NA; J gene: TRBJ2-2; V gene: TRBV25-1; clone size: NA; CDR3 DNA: TGTGCCAGCGGAATGGGCGCGAACACCGGGGAGCTGTTTTTT; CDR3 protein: CASGMGANTGELFF
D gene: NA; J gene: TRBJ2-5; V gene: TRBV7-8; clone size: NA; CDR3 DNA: TGTGCCAGCAGCTTAGTCCGAGAGACCCAGTACTTC; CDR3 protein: CASSLVRETQYF
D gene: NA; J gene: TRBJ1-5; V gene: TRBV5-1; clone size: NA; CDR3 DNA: TGCGCCAGCAGCTTGGTTCCAGGGTTTGGACAGCCCCAGCATTTT; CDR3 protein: CASSLVPGFGQPQHF
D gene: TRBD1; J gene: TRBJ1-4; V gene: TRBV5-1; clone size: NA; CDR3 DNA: TGCGCCAGCAGCTTAGACAGGGAGAGTGAAAAACTGTTTTTT; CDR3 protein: CASSLDRESEKLFF
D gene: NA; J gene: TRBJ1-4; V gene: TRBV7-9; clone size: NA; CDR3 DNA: TGTGCCAGCAGCCCCCCGTGGGAAAAACTGTTTTTT; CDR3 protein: CASSPPWEKLFF
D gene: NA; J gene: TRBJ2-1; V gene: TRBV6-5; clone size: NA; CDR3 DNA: TGTGCCAGCAGTTACTCGAATTCGGCCTACAATGAGCAGTTCTTC; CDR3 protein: CASSYSNSAYNEQFF
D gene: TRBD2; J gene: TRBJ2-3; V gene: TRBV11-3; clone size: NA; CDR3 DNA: TGTGCCAGCAGCGACTTTACCCTAGCGGGAGGGTCGGAAGATACGCAGTATTTT; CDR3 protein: CASSDFTLAGGSEDTQYF
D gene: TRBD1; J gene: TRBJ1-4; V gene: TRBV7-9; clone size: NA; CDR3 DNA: TGTGCCAGCGGAGCCCTGGGACAGAGAAATGAAAAACTGTTTTTT; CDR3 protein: CASGALGQRNEKLFF
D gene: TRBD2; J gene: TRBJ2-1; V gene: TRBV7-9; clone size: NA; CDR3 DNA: TGTGCCAGCAGCGATGGACTAGCGGGAGGGCCTTGGAATGAGCAGTTCTTC; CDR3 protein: CASSDGLAGGPWNEQFF
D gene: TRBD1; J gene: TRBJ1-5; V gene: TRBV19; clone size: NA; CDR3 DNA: TGTGCCAGTAGTTTAACAGGGGCTAGCAATCAGCCCCAGCATTTT; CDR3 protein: CASSLTGASNQPQHF
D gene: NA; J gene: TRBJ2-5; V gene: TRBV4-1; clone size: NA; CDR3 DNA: TGCGCCAGCAGCCTCAGGACCGTTCGTGCGACCCAGTACTTC; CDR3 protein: CASSLRTVRATQYF
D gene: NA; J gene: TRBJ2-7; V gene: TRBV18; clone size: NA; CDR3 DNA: TGTGCCAGCTCAGCGGACCAGTACGAGCAGTACTTC; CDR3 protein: CASSADQYEQYF
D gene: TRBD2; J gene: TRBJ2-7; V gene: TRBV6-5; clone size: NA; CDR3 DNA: TGTGCCAGCAGCTCTAGCGGGCTCTACGAGCAGTACTTC; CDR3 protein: CASSSSGLYEQYF
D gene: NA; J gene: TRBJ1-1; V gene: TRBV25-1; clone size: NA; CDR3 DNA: TGTGCCAGCAGCTCATGGGGGGGCATCACTGAAGCTTTCTTT; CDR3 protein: CASSSWGGITEAFF
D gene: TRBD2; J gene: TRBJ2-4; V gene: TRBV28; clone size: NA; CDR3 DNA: TGTGCCAGCAGAGTCCCGGGAGGAGCTAGCAAAAACATTCAGTACTTC; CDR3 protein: CASRVPGGASKNIQYF
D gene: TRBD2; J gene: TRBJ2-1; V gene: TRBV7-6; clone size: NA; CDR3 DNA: TGTGCCAGCAGCCCCCGGCCTGGGAGGACTAGCCTCGATGAGCAGTTCTTC; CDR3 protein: CASSPRPGRTSLDEQFF
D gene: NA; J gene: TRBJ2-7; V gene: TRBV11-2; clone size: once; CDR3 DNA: TGTGCCAGCAGGTTACAGATAAACTACGAGCAGTACTTC; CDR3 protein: CASRLQINYEQYF
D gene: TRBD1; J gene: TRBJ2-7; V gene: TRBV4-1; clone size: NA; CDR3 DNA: TGCGCCAGCAGCCAGCCGCTCGGGACAGGCCAGCACGAGCAGTACTTC; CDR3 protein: CASSQPLGTGQHEQYF
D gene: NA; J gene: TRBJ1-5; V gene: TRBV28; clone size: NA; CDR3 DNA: TGTGCCAGCAGTTTAACTCAGCCCCAGCATTTT; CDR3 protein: CASSLTQPQHF
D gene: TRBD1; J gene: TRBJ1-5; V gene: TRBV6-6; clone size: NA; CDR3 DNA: TGTGCCAGCAAGACAGGGAATAGCAATCAGCCCCAGCATTTT; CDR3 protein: CASKTGNSNQPQHF
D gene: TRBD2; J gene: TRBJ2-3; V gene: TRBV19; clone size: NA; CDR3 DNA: TGTGCCAGTAGTATAGGGACTAGCGGTCCCACAGATACGCAGTATTTT; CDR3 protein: CASSIGTSGPTDTQYF
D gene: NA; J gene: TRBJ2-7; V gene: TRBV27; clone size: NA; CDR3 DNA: TGTGCCAGCACCTCGTATCGGGCCCGATACGAGCAGTACTTC; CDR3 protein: CASTSYRARYEQYF
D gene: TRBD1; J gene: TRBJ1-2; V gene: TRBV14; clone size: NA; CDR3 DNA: TGTGCCAGCAGCCAATATCCCCTCGGCCTAGGACAGGCCTACTATGGCTACACCTTC; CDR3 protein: CASSQYPLGLGQAYYGYTF
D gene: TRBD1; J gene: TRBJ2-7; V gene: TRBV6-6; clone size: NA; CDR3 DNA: TGTGCCAGCAGTACCCCGGGACAGGGAAATTACGAGCAGTACTTC; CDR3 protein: CASSTPGQGNYEQYF
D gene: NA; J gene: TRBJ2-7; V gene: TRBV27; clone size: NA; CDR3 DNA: TGTGCCAGCTCGAATTGGACCCGGACAATGACCTACGAGCAGTACTTC; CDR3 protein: CASSNWTRTMTYEQYF
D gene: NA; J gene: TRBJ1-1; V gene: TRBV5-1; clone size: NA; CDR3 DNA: TGCGCCAGCAGCTTGCGAAGGGGACTATTATGGTCGGGAGGCACTGAAGCTTTCTTT; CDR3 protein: CASSLRRGLLWSGGTEAFF
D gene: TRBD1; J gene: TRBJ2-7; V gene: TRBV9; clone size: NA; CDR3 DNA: TGTGCCAGCAGCCCTACAGGGGGCCATTACGAGCAGTACTTC; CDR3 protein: CASSPTGGHYEQYF
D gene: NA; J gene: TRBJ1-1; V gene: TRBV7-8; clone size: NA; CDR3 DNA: TGTGCCAGCAGCCCCGGACCTGAAGCTTTCTTT; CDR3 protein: CASSPGPEAFF
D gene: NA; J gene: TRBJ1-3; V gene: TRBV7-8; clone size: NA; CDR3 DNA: TGTGCCAGCAGTCCAACAGGACTCTCTGGAAACACCATATATTTT; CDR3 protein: CASSPTGLSGNTIYF
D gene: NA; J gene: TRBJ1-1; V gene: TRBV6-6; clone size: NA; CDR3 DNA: TGTGCCAGCAGTTACTCGGGGGGGAACACTGAAGCTTTCTTT; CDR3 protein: CASSYSGGNTEAFF
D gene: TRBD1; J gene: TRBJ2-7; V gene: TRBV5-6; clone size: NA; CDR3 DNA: TGTGCCAGCAGCCAGGGACAGGGCCATAGCTCCTACGAGCAGTACTTC; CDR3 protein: CASSQGQGHSSYEQYF
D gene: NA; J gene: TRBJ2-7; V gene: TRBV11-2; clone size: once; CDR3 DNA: TGTGCCAGCAGCTTATTCGCGGGCATTCGGGGCTACGAGCAGTACTTC; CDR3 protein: CASSLFAGIRGYEQYF
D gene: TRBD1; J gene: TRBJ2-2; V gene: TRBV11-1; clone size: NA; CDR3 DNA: TGTGCCAGCAGCTACACCGGGACAGGGAACACCGGGGAGCTGTTTTTT; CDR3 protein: CASSYTGTGNTGELFF
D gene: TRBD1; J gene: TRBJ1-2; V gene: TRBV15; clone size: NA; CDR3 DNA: TGTGCCACCCAGGGGGCGCCTAACTATGGCTACACCTTC; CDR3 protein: CATQGAPNYGYTF
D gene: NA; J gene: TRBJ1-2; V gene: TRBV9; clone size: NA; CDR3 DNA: TGTGCCAGCAGCGCATGGGTCTATGGCTACACCTTC; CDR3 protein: CASSAWVYGYTF
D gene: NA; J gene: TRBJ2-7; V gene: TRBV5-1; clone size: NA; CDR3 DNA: TGCGCCAGCAGCTTGGGGGCAGGGGAGCAGTACTTC; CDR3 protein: CASSLGAGEQYF
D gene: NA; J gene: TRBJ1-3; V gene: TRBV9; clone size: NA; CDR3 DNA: TGTGCCAGCAGCCCCCAAGGGGTCTCTGGAAACACCATATATTTT; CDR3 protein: CASSPQGVSGNTIYF
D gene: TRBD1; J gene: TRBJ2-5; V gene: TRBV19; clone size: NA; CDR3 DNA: TGTGCCAGTAGTATAGGGCAGGGGGTAAAGACCCAGTACTTC; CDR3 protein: CASSIGQGVKTQYF
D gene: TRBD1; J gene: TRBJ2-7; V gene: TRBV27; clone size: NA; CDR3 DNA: TGTGCCAGCAGTTTATTGGGACAGGGTACGGGGGAGCAGTACTTC; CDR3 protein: CASSLLGQGTGEQYF